This TCR beta chain was sequenced for a study of T-cell reconstitution after alpha-beta-depleted transplantation in children. Researchers prepared the TCRbeta library using unique molecular identifiers, the study reports. In TCRdb, the PCR reads were re-called with MiXCR into one record per CDR3 protein. The table has around 600,000 distinct CDR3 sequences, about 15% seen once; the top ten hold approximately 1%. This clonotype was counted many times. The sequences come from PBMCs from the stem cell graft donor, collected from the stem cell graft. The clonotype originates from a human donor who donated a stem cell graft to a child with acute myeloid leukemia.

The CDR3 DNA sequence: TGTGCCAGCAGCCGGACTAGCGGGGGTAGGGATGAGCAGTTCTTC. Residues: CASSRTSGGRDEQFF. The V and J genes are TRBV12-3 or TRBV12-4 and TRBJ2-1, with 13 nucleotides matching TRBD2. The CDR3 spans 15 residues. V shed 6 bases and J 8 bases; nucleotides not matched to a gene: 7.